The 10 T cell receptor beta chains in this list originate from one sample, sequenced in a study of T cells after yellow fever vaccination. TCRdb analysed the 5' RACE reads with MiXCR anew, one entry per CDR3 protein. The table has some 500,000 distinct CDR3 sequences, roughly 12% seen once. This specimen consisted of PBMCs, obtained on the day of the yellow fever booster vaccination. The receptor set was obtained from a man aged 30 to 39 who received the YFV17D yellow fever vaccine.

This clonotype was seen ten or more times. The chain has TRBV24-1 and TRBJ2-1, with 7 bases that match TRBD2. This CDR3 comprises 13 residues. The ends lost 3 bases at V and 9 bases at J; junction bases unmatched: 4. CDR1 is KGHDR and CDR2 is SFDVKD in the germline V gene. The CDR3 sequence: CATSDPTSPEQFF. CDR3 in DNA: TGTGCCACCAGTGATCCGACTAGCCCTGAGCAGTTCTTC.

In this sample, this clonotype turned up a few times. The chain joins TRBV5-5 to TRBJ1-6; TRBD1 is a possible D gene (5 bases). Germline CDR1 SGHKS, CDR2 YYEKEE (reference sequence). The length of the CDR3 is 13 residues. Trimming cost V 4 bases and J 5 bases, with 7 bases left between them. CDR3 sequence reads: CASSTRDNSPLHF. CDR3 DNA sequence: TGTGCCAGCAGCACCAGGGATAATTCACCCCTCCACTTT.

The chain links TRBV25-1 to TRBJ2-5, with TRBD2 identical over 7 bases. V gave up 1 base and J gave up 4 bases; unmatched junction bases: 3. The CDR3 has 14 amino acids. Looked up from germline, CDR1 is MGHDK and CDR2 is SYGVNS. CDR3 residues: CASSEWGGAETQYF. CDR3 bases: TGTGCCAGCAGTGAATGGGGAGGGGCAGAGACCCAGTACTTC.

In its sample, this clonotype was seen a few times. Here the CDR3 DNA reads TGTGCCAGCAGTCTCAGGACCAGAACCTCTAGCGATGAGCAGTTCTTC. Its protein is CASSLRTRTSSDEQFF. V and J are TRBV27 and TRBJ2-1, with D perhaps matching TRBD2 (6 bases). V was trimmed by 5 bases and J by 8 bases, leaving 22 bases between them. The CDR3 is 16 residues long. Germline lookup yields CDR1 MNHEY and CDR2 SMNVEV (reference sequence).

The table lists this clonotype with a count of one. The J gene is TRBJ2-1, the V gene TRBV19, with 7 positions matching TRBD2. CDR1 is LNHDA, CDR2 SQIVND, per germline (reference sequence). This CDR3 comprises 16 residues. Unmatched junction bases numbered 10, after V lost 7 bases and J lost 1 base. CDR3 bases: TGTGCCAGTACCAGAGCGGGATTCTCTTCCTACAATGAGCAGTTCTTC. Encoded protein: CASTRAGFSSYNEQFF.

This clonotype was observed a handful of times. The chain joins TRBV7-8 to TRBJ2-2; TRBD1 might be the D (5 bases). The germline gives CDR1 SGHVS, CDR2 FQNEAQ. The length of the CDR3 is 16 residues. V lost 4 bases, J lost 6 bases, and 18 bases lay in between. The CDR3 reads CASSSGFKGKAGELFF. The CDR3 DNA reads as TGTGCCAGCAGCTCGGGCTTTAAGGGGAAGGCCGGGGAGCTGTTTTTT.

This clonotype showed up just once. This CDR3 is CSARVYYSTIKNTEAFF. DNA of the CDR3: TGCAGTGCTAGAGTTTATTATAGCACCATCAAGAACACTGAAGCTTTCTTT. V usage is TRBV20-1 and J usage is TRBJ1-1; no reliable D call. Germline V CDR1 and CDR2: DFQATT, SNEGSKA (reference sequence). CDR3 length equals 17 residues. The ends were cut back, 1 base at V and 1 base at J, with 19 bases in the middle.

This rearrangement joins TRBV27 to TRBJ1-4; D possibly corresponds to TRBD1 (6 bases). V dropped 0 bases and J dropped 7 bases, with 15 bases sitting between them. The CDR3 loop spans 16 amino acids. The V gene's germline CDR1 is MNHEY and CDR2 SMNVEV (reference sequence). This CDR3 is CASSLSSRPQGEKLFF. CDR3 DNA sequence: TGTGCCAGCAGTTTATCCAGCAGACCACAGGGTGAAAAACTGTTTTTT.

This rearrangement joins TRBV7-2 to TRBJ2-5, with a weak D call TRBD2 (6 bases). CDR1 and CDR2 (germline): SGHTA, FQGNSA. Between the trimmed V and J ends, which lost 5 bases and 5 bases, there was a span of 15 bases. The CDR3 is 14 residues long. The CDR3 is CASSLPTGAETQYF. In DNA form, the CDR3 reads TGTGCCAGCAGCCTCCCTACGGGAGCGGAGACCCAGTACTTC.

This clonotype was recorded many times. The rearrangement joins TRBV5-1 to TRBJ2-7; TRBD1 agrees at 8 bases. Germline-derived CDR1 and CDR2 are SGHRS and YFSETQ. V was pared by 4 bases and J by 0 bases, with 6 bases of the junction left unmatched. The CDR3 spans 15 residues. CDR3 sequence (DNA): TGCGCCAGCAGCCGGACAGGGACGAGCTCCTACGAGCAGTACTTC. This gives the protein CASSRTGTSSYEQYF.